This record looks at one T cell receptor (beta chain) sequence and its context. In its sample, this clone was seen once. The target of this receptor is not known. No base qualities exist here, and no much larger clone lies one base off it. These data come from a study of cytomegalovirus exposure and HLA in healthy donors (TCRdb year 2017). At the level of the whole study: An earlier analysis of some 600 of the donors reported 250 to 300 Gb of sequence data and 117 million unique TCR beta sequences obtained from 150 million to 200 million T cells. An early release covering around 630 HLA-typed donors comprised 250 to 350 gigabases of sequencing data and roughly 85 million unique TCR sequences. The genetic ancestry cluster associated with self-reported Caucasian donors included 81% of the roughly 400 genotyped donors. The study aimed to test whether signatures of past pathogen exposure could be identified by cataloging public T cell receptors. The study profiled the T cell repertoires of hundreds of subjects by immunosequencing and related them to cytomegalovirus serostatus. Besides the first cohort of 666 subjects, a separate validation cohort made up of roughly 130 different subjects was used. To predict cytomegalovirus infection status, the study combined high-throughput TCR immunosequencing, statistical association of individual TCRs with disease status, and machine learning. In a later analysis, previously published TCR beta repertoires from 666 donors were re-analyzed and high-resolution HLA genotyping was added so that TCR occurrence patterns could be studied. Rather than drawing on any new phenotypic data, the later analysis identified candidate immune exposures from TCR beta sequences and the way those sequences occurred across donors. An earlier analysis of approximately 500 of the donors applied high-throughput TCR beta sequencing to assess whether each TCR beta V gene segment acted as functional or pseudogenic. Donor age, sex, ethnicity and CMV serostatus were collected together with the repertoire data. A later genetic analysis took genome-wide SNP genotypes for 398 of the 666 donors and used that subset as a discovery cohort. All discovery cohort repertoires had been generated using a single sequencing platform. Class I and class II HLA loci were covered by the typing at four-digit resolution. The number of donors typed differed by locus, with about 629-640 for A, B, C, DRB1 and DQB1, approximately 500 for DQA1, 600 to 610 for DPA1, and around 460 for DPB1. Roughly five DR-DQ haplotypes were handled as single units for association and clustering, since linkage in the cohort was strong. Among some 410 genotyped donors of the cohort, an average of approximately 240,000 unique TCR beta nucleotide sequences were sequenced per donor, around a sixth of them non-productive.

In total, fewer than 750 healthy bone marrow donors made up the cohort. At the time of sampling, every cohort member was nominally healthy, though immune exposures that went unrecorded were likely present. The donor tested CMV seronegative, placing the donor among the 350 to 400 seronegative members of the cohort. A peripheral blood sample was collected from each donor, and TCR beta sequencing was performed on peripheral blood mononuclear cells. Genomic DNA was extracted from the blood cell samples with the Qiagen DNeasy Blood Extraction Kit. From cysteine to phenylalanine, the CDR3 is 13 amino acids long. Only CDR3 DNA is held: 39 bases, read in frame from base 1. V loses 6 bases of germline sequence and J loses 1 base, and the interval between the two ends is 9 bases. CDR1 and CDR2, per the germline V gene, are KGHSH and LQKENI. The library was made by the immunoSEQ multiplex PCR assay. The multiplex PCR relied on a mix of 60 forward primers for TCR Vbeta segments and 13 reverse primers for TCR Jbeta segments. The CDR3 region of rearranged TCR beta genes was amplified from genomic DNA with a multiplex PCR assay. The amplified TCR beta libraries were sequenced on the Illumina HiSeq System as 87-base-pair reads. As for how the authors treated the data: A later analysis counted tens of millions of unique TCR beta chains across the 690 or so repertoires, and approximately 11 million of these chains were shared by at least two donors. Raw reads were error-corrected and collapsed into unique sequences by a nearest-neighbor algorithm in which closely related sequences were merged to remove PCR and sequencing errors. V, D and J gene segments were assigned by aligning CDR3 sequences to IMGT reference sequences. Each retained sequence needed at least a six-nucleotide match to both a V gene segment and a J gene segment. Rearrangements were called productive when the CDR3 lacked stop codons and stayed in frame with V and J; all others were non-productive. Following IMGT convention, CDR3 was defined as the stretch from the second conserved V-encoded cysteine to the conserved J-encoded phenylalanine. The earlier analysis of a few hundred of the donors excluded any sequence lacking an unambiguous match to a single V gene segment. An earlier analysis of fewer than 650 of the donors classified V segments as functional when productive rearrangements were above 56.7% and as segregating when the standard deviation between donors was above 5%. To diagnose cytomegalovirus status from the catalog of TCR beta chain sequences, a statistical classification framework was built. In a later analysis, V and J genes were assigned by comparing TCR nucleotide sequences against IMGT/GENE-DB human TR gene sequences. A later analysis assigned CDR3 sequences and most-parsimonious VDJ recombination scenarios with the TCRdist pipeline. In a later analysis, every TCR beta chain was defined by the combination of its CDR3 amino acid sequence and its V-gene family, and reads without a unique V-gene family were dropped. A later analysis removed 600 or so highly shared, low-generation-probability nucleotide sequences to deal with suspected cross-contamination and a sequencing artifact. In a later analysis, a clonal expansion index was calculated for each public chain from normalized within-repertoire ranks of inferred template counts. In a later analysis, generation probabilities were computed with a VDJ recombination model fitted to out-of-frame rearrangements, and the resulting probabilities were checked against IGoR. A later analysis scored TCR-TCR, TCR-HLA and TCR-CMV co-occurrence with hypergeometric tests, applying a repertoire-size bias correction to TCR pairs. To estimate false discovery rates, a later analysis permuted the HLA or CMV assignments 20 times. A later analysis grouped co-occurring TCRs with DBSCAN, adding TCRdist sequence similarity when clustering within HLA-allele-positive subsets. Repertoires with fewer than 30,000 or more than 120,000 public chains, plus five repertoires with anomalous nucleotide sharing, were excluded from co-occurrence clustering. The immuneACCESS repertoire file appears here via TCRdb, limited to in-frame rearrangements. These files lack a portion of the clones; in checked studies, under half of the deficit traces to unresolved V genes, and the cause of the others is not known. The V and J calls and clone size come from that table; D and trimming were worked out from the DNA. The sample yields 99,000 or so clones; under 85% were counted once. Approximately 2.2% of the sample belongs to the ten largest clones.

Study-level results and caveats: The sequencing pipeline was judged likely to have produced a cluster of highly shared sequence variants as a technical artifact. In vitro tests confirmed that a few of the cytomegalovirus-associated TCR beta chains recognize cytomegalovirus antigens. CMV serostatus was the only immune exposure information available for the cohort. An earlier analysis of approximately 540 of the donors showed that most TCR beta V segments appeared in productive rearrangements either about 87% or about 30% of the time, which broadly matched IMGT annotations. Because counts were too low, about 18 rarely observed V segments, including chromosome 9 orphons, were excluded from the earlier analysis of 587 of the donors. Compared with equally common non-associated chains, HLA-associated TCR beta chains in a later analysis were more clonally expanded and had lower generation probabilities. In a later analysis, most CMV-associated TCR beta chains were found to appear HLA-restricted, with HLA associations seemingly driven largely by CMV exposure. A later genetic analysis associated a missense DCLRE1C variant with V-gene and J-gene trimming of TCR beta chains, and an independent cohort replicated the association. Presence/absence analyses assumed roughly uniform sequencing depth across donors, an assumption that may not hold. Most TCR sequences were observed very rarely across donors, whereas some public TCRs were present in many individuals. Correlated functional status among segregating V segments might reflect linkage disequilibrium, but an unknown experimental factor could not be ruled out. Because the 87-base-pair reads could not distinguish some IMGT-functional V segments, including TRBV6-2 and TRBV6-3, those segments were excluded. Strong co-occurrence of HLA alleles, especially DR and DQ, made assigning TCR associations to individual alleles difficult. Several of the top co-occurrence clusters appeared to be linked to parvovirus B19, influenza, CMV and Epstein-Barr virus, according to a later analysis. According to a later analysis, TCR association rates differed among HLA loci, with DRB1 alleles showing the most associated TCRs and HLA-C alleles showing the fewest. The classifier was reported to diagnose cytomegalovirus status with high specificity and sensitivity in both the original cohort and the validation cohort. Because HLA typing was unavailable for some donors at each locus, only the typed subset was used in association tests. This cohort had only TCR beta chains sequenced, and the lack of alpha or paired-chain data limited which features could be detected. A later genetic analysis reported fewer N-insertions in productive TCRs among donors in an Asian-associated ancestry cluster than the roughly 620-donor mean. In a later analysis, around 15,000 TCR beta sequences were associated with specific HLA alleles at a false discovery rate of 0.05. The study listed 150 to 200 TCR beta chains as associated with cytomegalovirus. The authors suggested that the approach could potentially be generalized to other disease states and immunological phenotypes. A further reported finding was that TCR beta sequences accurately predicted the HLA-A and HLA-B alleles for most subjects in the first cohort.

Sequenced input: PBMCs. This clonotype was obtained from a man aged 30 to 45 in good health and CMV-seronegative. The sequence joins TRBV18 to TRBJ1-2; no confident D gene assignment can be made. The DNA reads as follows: TGTGCCAGCTCTAAGACTGATAACTATGGCTACACCTTC. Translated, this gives CASSKTDNYGYTF. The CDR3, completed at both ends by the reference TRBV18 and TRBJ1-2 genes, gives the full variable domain NAGVMQNPRHLVRRRGQEARLRCSPMKGHSHVYWYRQLPEEGLKFMVYLQKENIIDESGMPKERFSAEFPKEGPSILRIQQVVRGDSAAYFCASSKTDNYGYTFGSGTRLTVV.